This section outlines one TCR beta chain sequence together with its context. The antigen remains undetermined. The data derive from a study of cytotoxic CD8 clonotypes in ibrutinib-treated CLL. Study context: Overall, 24 responses were partial and 2 complete; following median about 68 months, 14 patients stayed remitted and roughly twelve progressed.

The CDR3 consists of 12 residues. V was clipped by 5 bases and J by 4 bases, with 9 bases between them. Germline loops: CDR1 SEHNR, CDR2 FQNEAQ (reference sequence). Profiling relied on immunoSEQ multiplex PCR, and the TCRdb table lists in-frame clones only, not all of them. The sample carries approximately 330,000 clones, roughly 80% recorded once. Findings and caveats of the study: Clonality increased at ibrutinib response, then returned toward baseline at progression. Public clonotypes were seen rarely and were contracted or stable on treatment.

Investigators sourced approximately 2 micrograms of genomic DNA from cryopreserved PBMCs for TCR beta libraries. This receptor was obtained from a human donor with chronic lymphocytic leukemia. The chain employs TRBV7-9 and TRBJ2-7; possibly TRBD1 for D (5 bases). The sequencing here drew on PBMCs, taken before ibrutinib treatment. CDR3 sequence reads: CASSDAGYEQYF. The CDR3 coding sequence is TGTGCCAGCAGCGACGCAGGGTACGAGCAGTACTTC.